The T cell receptor beta chain described here comes from a study of blood T cells in healthy people across ages. Regarding the study as a whole: Naive T cell percentage strongly correlated with TCR beta diversity.

CDR3 length equals 16 residues. Germline V gene data show CDR1 as SGHKS and CDR2 as YYEKEE (reference sequence). V was trimmed by 4 bases and J by 2 bases, leaving 15 bases between them. Comments on this clonotype: The target antigen is unknown.

Total RNA extraction produced at least 5.5 micrograms (per sample) for the study. Next came a second PCR, run for about 6 to 12 cycles, which used a sample-barcoded 5' primer along with a J-beta primer mix. TCRdb itself ran the 5' RACE reads through MiXCR, one entry per CDR3 protein. The profile shows about 780,000 distinct CDR3 sequences, about 47% of them singletons. This clonotype originated in an elderly man in good health. The sample taken for sequencing was blood. The chain recombines TRBV5-5 with TRBJ2-2; D may be TRBD1 (6 bases). Written as DNA, the CDR3 is TGTGCCAGCAGCATGCGACAGGCTCCCAACACCGGGGAGCTGTTTTTT. Its protein product is CASSMRQAPNTGELFF. The full variable domain, rest sourced from reference TRBV5-5 and TRBJ2-2, is DAGVTQSPTHLIKTRGQQVTLRCSPISGHKSVSWYQQVLGQGPQFIFQYYEKEERGRGNFPDRFSARQFPNYSSELNVNALLLGDSALYLCASSMRQAPNTGELFFGEGSRLTVL.